This T cell receptor (beta chain) emerged from a study of cytomegalovirus exposure and HLA in healthy donors. Study as a whole: Of some 400 genotyped donors, about 81% clustered with self-reported Caucasian donors.

A multiplex PCR was run with 60 Vbeta primers and 13 Jbeta primers. The table came from immunoSEQ multiplex PCR; TCRdb's copy has only in-frame clones and leaves some out. Among more than 45,000 clones listed, less than 85% were seen once. General study results and limits: According to the study, around 150 TCR beta chains were cytomegalovirus-associated.

Each donor's status was that of a healthy bone marrow donor. Looked up from germline, CDR1 is LNHNV and CDR2 is YYDKDF (reference sequence). CDR3 length: 14 amino acids. Trimming stripped 2 bases from V and 3 bases from J, with 8 bases between. Concerning this clone: Its antigen is not known.

The clonotype comes from a woman aged 60-70 years in good health and CMV-seropositive. This chain uses TRBV15 with TRBJ1-5; a weak D match, TRBD1 (5 bases). The sample taken for sequencing was PBMCs. DNA for the CDR3: TGTGCCACCAGCAGATGGGGCCCCAATCAGCCCCAGCATTTT. Translation gives CATSRWGPNQPQHF.